This T cell receptor (beta chain) was observed in a study of T cell repertoires in cytomegalovirus infection. About the study: HLA-B-restricted CMV epitopes that are well studied, plus recently identified HLA-C-restricted ones, were used by the study. Notes on the study in general: There were HLA-C-restricted CMV-specific TCR beta clonotypes dominating the ex vivo response. Carriage of CMV together with the relevant HLA was identifiable through cumulative public TCR beta family frequency.

In regard to this clonotype: What it binds is unknown.

Each CDR3 protein is one row after TCRdb ran MiXCR on the reads. This table holds fewer than 1,000,000 distinct CDR3 sequences, about a third found once. The CDR3 has 18 amino acids. Losses at the gene ends were 9 bases for V and 4 bases for J; bases not matched to a gene: 20. Germline CDR1 is KGHDR and CDR2 is SFDVKD. The chain carries TRBV24-1 and TRBJ2-1, with 7 bases that match TRBD2. The receptor was derived from a human donor in good health (CMV status not recorded). Some clones in this sample may be carry-over from other donors' samples. The sample here was cultured CD8+ T cells from PBMCs, taken from culture after CMV antigen stimulation. The CDR3 DNA reads TGTGCCACCGCCCTGGTCTGGAGGGAGGGGCGCAGATACAATGAGCAGTTCTTC. Translating it yields CATALVWREGRRYNEQFF.